This T cell receptor beta chain was found in a study of shared clonotypes between healthy human individuals (dated by TCRdb to the early 2020s). A note on the overall study: Three men and two women, aged 18 to 49 years, made up the cohort. Blood TCR repertoires of a handful of healthy adults were deeply sequenced to estimate repertoire size and the extent of clonotype sharing between individuals. Different laboratories and diverse techniques were used to prepare libraries and sequence TCR repertoires, to increase sequencing depth and limit assay-specific biases. Per donor, leukapheresis produced somewhere between about 0.94 and 8.9 billion PBMCs.

The donors were healthy, HIV-negative adults who had no recently reported acute infections or vaccinations. Every donor was a Caucasian adult living in Nashville, Tennessee, USA. For unsorted samples, about 85 million PBMCs were counted and genomic DNA was extracted with the QIAamp DNA Blood Mini kit. Blood was obtained by leukapheresis, after which PBMCs were separated by Ficoll-Histopaque density gradient centrifugation and cryopreserved in liquid nitrogen vapor phase. Concerning this clone: Its cognate antigen has yet to be identified. Base qualities were left out, and no much larger clone turns up one base away.

Using the deep immunoSEQ assay, multiplex PCR amplified TCR CDR3 regions from genomic DNA. Extracted genomic DNA from each cell subset was spread evenly across all wells of several immunoSEQ 96-well plates, with each plate serving as a replicate. For unsorted PBMC, approximately 290 ng of genomic DNA, equivalent to about 32,000 T cell genomes, went into each replicate PCR. Ten immunoSEQ deep assay plates were used to sequence unsorted PBMC genomic DNA. The purified libraries were quantified using a Qubit 3.0 fluorometer, sized with a Bioanalyzer 2100, and then quantified again using the KAPA Library Quantification kit. Every immunoSEQ 96-well plate was sequenced on a separate single-read 150-cycle Illumina NextSeq 550 flow cell. In the source study's methods: Because the immunoSEQ output included only junctional sequences and no quality scores, the filtering could not be the same as the filtering used for full-length reads. Sequences were annotated with PyIR, a Python wrapper for IgBLAST v1.9, using IMGT germline references to assign V/J genes and CDR3. Reads with weak V/J assignments (E-value above 1e-6), missing CDR3, stop codons, out-of-frame junctions, or ambiguous translated residues were removed. A V3J clonotype was defined by an identical inferred V gene, J gene, and CDR3 amino acid sequence. To compute the percentage overlap between repertoires, the number of shared unique clonotypes was divided by the size of the smaller repertoire. Repertoire richness was assessed with RTK rarefaction, the Chao1 estimator, and Recon v2.1 estimates of unobserved clonotypes. Sourced from immuneACCESS, this table was stored by TCRdb with only in-frame sequences that have V and J called. A share of the clones is absent; for the studies checked, an unresolved V gene accounts for under half, and the remainder has no known explanation. Clonal size and the V and J genes are those of that table, whereas D and trimming came from the DNA. In this sample the table shows approximately 460,000 clones, around 77% of which occur a single time. The ten largest make up 12% of the sample.

The CDR3 holds 14 amino acids from the cysteine to the phenylalanine. The only DNA kept is the CDR3, 42 bases in frame from the first base. Looking up the germline V gene (reference sequence) yields CDR1 GTSNPN and CDR2 SVGIG. The study at large found these results: Sampling was restricted to blood, and TCR repertoires in tissue are likely to differ from TCR repertoires in blood. Pairwise subsampling indicated that sequencing depth was expected to affect the degree of clonotype sharing among donors. Because the study included a small number of donors, the genetic and exposure-history diversity represented was limited.

This clonotype was obtained from a woman in her thirties or forties in good health. Some clones in this sample may be carry-over from other donors' samples. Input material: PBMCs. Recombination linked TRBV30 to TRBJ2-7; no D gene call is confident. The J call is doubtful: the DNA matches TRBJ2-1 better. Here is the DNA: TGTGCCTGGATACCCGAACGTTCCTACAATGAGCAGTTCTTC. The resulting protein is CAWIPERSYNEQFF.